The text below deals with one T cell receptor beta chain. Its antigen target is currently unknown. The record has no base qualities; no much larger clone is one base away. The donors were healthy, HIV-negative adults with no recently reported acute infections or vaccinations. Every donor was a Caucasian adult living in Nashville, Tennessee, USA. CD4+ T cells were enriched by magnetic negative selection; naive cells were then positively selected on CD45RA, and the negative fraction formed the memory subset. Blood was obtained by leukapheresis, after which PBMCs were separated by Ficoll-Histopaque density gradient centrifugation and cryopreserved in liquid nitrogen vapor phase. Analytical flow cytometry was used to check the purity and quantity of every magnetically sorted T cell population. Genomic DNA was isolated from each sorted fraction and quantified by UV absorbance on a Nanodrop 2000c. Taken from cysteine to phenylalanine, the CDR3 has 12 residues. CDR3 DNA is the only sequence kept; it has 36 bases, read in frame from the first base. The junction carries 8 bases between V and J, which are trimmed by 3 bases and 8 bases respectively. According to the germline V gene, CDR1 reads KGHSY and CDR2 reads FQNENV.

The sample belongs to a study of shared clonotypes between healthy human individuals (TCRdb year 2020). Regarding the complete study: The cohort comprised two women and a few men aged 18 to 49 years. For each donor, three plates each were used for CD4 naive and CD4 memory, two plates were used for CD8 naive, and one plate was used for CD8 memory. Blood TCR repertoires of 5 or 6 healthy adults were deeply sequenced to estimate repertoire size and the extent of clonotype sharing between individuals. To increase sequencing depth and limit assay-specific biases, TCR repertoire library preparation and sequencing were carried out by different laboratories using diverse techniques. Each donor's leukapheresis produced roughly between roughly 0.85 and 9.5 billion PBMCs.

Points the paper makes about the study in general: Only blood was sampled, and tissue TCR repertoires likely differ from those in blood. Naive subsets generally had larger estimated clonotype richness than memory subsets did. Even with the large sequencing depth, rarefaction of the sorted-subset datasets indicated that sequencing was incomplete. The small number of donors limited the genetic and exposure-history diversity represented. Across a few donors, about 5.2% of naive CD4, roughly 3.8% of naive CD8, 2.3% of memory CD4, and 0.4% to 0.45% of memory CD8 clonotypes were shared. Based on pairwise subsampling, the degree of clonotype sharing among donors was expected to be affected by sequencing depth. Compared with non-shared clonotypes, clonotypes shared by all four sorted-subset donors had higher generation probabilities.

Using the deep immunoSEQ assay, multiplex PCR amplified TCR CDR3 regions from genomic DNA. Extracted genomic DNA from each cell subset was distributed evenly across all wells of several immunoSEQ 96-well plates, and each plate was treated as a replicate. For sorted subsets, each replicate PCR was loaded with 200 ng genomic DNA, equivalent to 25,000 to 35,000 T cell genomes. Purified libraries were quantified with a Qubit 3.0 fluorometer, sized on a Bioanalyzer 2100, and re-quantified with the KAPA Library Quantification kit. Each immunoSEQ 96-well plate was sequenced on its own single-read 150-cycle Illumina NextSeq 550 flow cell. Under the source paper's analysis protocol: Because only junctional sequences without quality scores were contained in the immunoSEQ output, filtering matching that applied to full-length reads could not be performed. Sequences were annotated with PyIR, a Python wrapper for IgBLAST v1.9, and V/J genes and CDR3 were assigned using IMGT germline references. Reads were removed for weak V/J assignments (E-value above 1e-6), missing CDR3, stop codons, out-of-frame junctions, or ambiguous translated residues. V3J clonotypes were defined as sequences sharing the same inferred V gene, J gene, and CDR3 amino acid sequence. Percentage overlap between repertoires was calculated by dividing the number of shared unique clonotypes by the size of the smaller repertoire. Richness of each repertoire was evaluated using RTK rarefaction, the Chao1 estimator, and Recon v2.1 estimates of unobserved clonotypes. For all TCRbeta clonotypes obtained by the gDNA method from four donors, generation probabilities were computed with OLGA. TCRdb provides this immuneACCESS table in a form limited to in-frame rearrangements. Some clones are lacking; in checked studies, under half of them reflect an unresolved V gene, and why the rest are absent is not known. V, J and clone size derive from that table, while D and trimming were established from the DNA sequence. This sample lists just under 350,000 clones; more than 60% were detected once. The ten largest clones add up to roughly a tenth of the sample.

This chain is built from TRBV16 and TRBJ1-5; no D gene is confidently identified. This TCR was recovered from a man aged 25-40 years in good health. Sequencing input: memory CD4+ T cells sorted from blood. This specimen's cell subset or site label, per the study, means: CD45RA-negative fraction. The CDR3 is CASSHGVEPQHF. The bases read TGTGCCAGCAGCCATGGTGTAGAGCCCCAGCATTTT.